This T cell receptor beta chain was sequenced during a study of T cell changes during pregnancy in multiple sclerosis. The repertoire was sequenced with immunoSEQ multiplex PCR; TCRdb's copy has only in-frame clones and lacks some. The sample has approximately 89,000 clones; 90% to 95% are singletons. Germline CDR1 and CDR2: MGHDK and SYGVNS. The CDR3 consists of 15 residues. The V end was cut by 5 bases, the J end by 8 bases, with 19 bases between. V gene TRBV25-1 combines with J gene TRBJ2-1; tentative D call: TRBD2 (6 bases). The sample consisted of peripheral blood, taken after pregnancy. The origin of this receptor is a female donor in good health, enrolled as a control in a pregnancy study. The CDR3 loop reads CASSLAGLPFDEQFF. DNA of the CDR3: TGTGCCAGCAGTTTGGCGGGACTTCCTTTTGATGAGCAGTTCTTC.